One sample yielded the 16 T cell receptor beta chains listed below, sequenced in a study of response to subunit inactivated influenza vaccine. TCRdb re-called the RT-PCR reads through MiXCR, storing one row per CDR3 protein. The top ten clones hold about 7.6% of a sample with hundreds of thousands of distinct CDR3 sequences, around 13% of them seen once. The specimen was PBMCs from blood, collected less than 15 days before vaccination. The receptors stem from a man in his forties or fifties who received an inactivated influenza vaccine.

Many counts were recorded for this clonotype. The chain is built from TRBV4-3 and TRBJ2-7; TRBD1 matches at 8 bases. Trimming took 4 bases from V and 3 from J; bases not matched to a gene: 8. Germline V gene data show CDR1 as LGHNA and CDR2 as YSLEER. The CDR3 spans 15 residues. CDR3 coding DNA: TGCGCCAGCAGCCTCGACAGGGGATACGTCTACGAGCAGTACTTC. Translating it yields CASSLDRGYVYEQYF.

In this sample, this clonotype turned up a few times. The chain is built from TRBV7-9 and TRBJ2-7, with 11 nucleotides matching TRBD1. V lost 6 bases to trimming and J lost 6 bases; unmatched junction nucleotides: 7. This CDR3 is 14 amino acids long. Germline-derived CDR1 and CDR2 are SEHNR and FQNEAQ (reference sequence). CDR3 bases: TGTGCCAGCAGACAGGACAGGGGGCGCGGCGAGCAGTACTTC. Its protein is CASRQDRGRGEQYF.

The V gene is TRBV5-1, the J gene TRBJ2-3; D is unclear. The CDR3 runs to 14 residues. Trimming removed 2 bases at V and 1 base at J, with 8 bases between. Germline V lookup: CDR1 SGHRS, CDR2 YFSETQ. The CDR3 loop reads CASSLFAGTDTQYF. In DNA form, the CDR3 reads TGCGCCAGCAGCTTATTTGCGGGCACAGATACGCAGTATTTT.

This clonotype has ten or more counts. V and J are TRBV28 and TRBJ2-4; D is unclear. The CDR3 is 12 amino acids. Trimming removed 1 base from V and 11 bases from J, with 9 bases in between. The germline CDR1 and CDR2 sequences are MDHEN and SYDVKM. The CDR3 loop is CASSLSSYLQYF. CDR3 sequence (DNA): TGTGCCAGCAGTTTATCCTCGTACCTTCAGTACTTC.

This clonotype was found many times. The chain uses TRBV4-2 and TRBJ2-3, with D unresolved. The CDR3 is 13 amino acids. Germline CDR1 LGHNA, CDR2 YNFKEQ. V was trimmed by 0 bases and J by 1 base, leaving 2 bases between them. The CDR3 bases are TGTGCCAGCAGCCAAGAAGGCACAGATACGCAGTATTTT. It is translated as CASSQEGTDTQYF.

This chain links TRBV25-1 with TRBJ2-5; D is tentatively TRBD1 or TRBD2 (6 bases each). Germline CDR1 MGHDK, CDR2 SYGVNS. The CDR3 has 16 amino acids. V lost 1 base to trimming and J lost 4 bases, with 16 bases between them. The CDR3 DNA reads as TGTGCCAGCAGTGAATCTTCGAGGGGGGTGCGAGAGACCCAGTACTTC. As protein: CASSESSRGVRETQYF.

This clonotype was found a few times. The rearrangement links TRBV15 to TRBJ2-3; D unresolved. This CDR3 has 16 amino acids. Germline CDR1 and CDR2: LNHNV and YYDKDF (reference sequence). Trimming shortened V by 0 bases and J by 0 bases, and 10 bases separated the two germline ends. The CDR3 DNA sequence: TGTGCCACCAGCAGAGAAGGGATAGCTAGCACAGATACGCAGTATTTT. Its protein product is CATSREGIASTDTQYF.

This chain links TRBV7-2 with TRBJ2-7, with D uncertain. Germline lookup yields CDR1 SGHTA and CDR2 FQGNSA. V lost 1 base and J 4 bases, leaving 14 bases between the germline ends. The CDR3 spans 15 residues. The CDR3, as DNA: TGTGCCAGCAGCTTAGTATGGGATGCTCCTTACGAGCAGTACTTC. Its translation is CASSLVWDAPYEQYF.

This clonotype was detected only a few times. This chain connects TRBV5-1 to TRBJ2-3, with D hard to call. This CDR3 comprises 14 residues. Germline loops: CDR1 SGHRS, CDR2 YFSETQ. The ends were cut back, 1 base at V and 6 bases at J, with 12 bases in the middle. CDR3 loop: CASSLWPRKDTQYF. CDR3 nucleotide sequence: TGCGCCAGCAGCTTGTGGCCCCGCAAGGATACGCAGTATTTT.

This clonotype has just a few counts. This chain connects TRBV5-1 to TRBJ2-5; D gene uncertain. The V gene's germline CDR1 is SGHRS and CDR2 YFSETQ. CDR3 size: 12 residues. V lost 4 bases and J 7 bases, leaving 11 bases between the germline ends. The CDR3 DNA reads TGCGCCAGCAGCCCCCTCGGCTGGACCCAGTACTTC. Its protein product is CASSPLGWTQYF.

The chain carries TRBV29-1 and TRBJ2-3, with 9 bases aligning to TRBD2. V was pared by 0 bases and J by 2 bases, with 9 bases of the junction left unmatched. CDR1 is SQVTM, CDR2 ANQGSEA, per germline. The CDR3 has 17 amino acids. The CDR3 nucleotides are TGCAGCGTTGAAGATTTAGGCCTAGCGGGAAACACAGATACGCAGTATTTT. Its translation is CSVEDLGLAGNTDTQYF.

This clonotype was recorded a few times. The rearrangement links TRBV20-1 to TRBJ2-7; tentatively, D is TRBD2 (6 bases). The CDR3 contains 13 residues. Germline CDR1 and CDR2: DFQATT and SNEGSKA (reference sequence). V was trimmed by 2 bases and J by 2 bases, leaving 10 bases between them. The CDR3 bases are TGCAGTGCTAGAAGCGGGCCAGCCTACGAGCAGTACTTC. Translating gives CSARSGPAYEQYF.

This clonotype was seen only a few times. The chain employs TRBV2 and TRBJ2-5, with 8 bases that match TRBD2. After removal of 1 base from V and 6 bases from J, the junction contained 4 bases not matched to a gene. CDR1 and CDR2 from the germline V gene are SNHLY and FYNNEI. The CDR3 contains 14 residues. Here the CDR3 reads CASSEGLATKTQYF. CDR3 DNA: TGTGCCAGCAGTGAAGGACTAGCGACGAAGACCCAGTACTTC.

The CDR3 loop reads CASSTQGALNNEQFF. DNA of the CDR3: TGTGCCAGCAGTACTCAGGGGGCCCTAAACAATGAGCAGTTCTTC. The chain uses TRBV2 and TRBJ2-1; 8 positions agree with TRBD1. The CDR3 contains 15 residues. CDR1 SNHLY and CDR2 FYNNEI come from the germline V gene. The V and J ends lost 5 bases and 5 bases, in that order; junction bases with no gene match: 8.

This clonotype was observed a handful of times. V gene TRBV5-1 combines with J gene TRBJ2-5; TRBD2 might be the D (5 bases). The V gene lost 1 base and the J gene lost 5 bases, with 12 bases spanning the gap. Germline lookup yields CDR1 SGHRS and CDR2 YFSETQ. CDR3 length equals 14 residues. The CDR3 here is CASSLISSMETQYF. CDR3 DNA sequence: TGCGCCAGCAGCTTGATCTCTAGCATGGAGACCCAGTACTTC.

This clonotype was counted a few times. The CDR3, as DNA: TGCAGTGCTAGAGTAGGGAGCGGAGAGACCCAGTACTTC. Protein product: CSARVGSGETQYF. The genes are TRBV20-1 and TRBJ2-5; tentatively, D is TRBD2 (5 bases). Germline V CDR1 and CDR2: DFQATT, SNEGSKA (reference sequence). The V gene lost 1 base and the J gene lost 4 bases, with 10 bases spanning the gap. The CDR3 runs 13 residues.